This TCR beta chain emerged from a study of Graves' ophthalmopathy and Graves' hyperthyroidism. This clonotype was counted many times. Transcripts of RNA were the source for amplifying TCR beta CDR3 regions. HTBI primers served in a first-round RT-PCR, which a second-round multiplex PCR followed. TCRdb passed the multiplex PCR reads through MiXCR, listing each CDR3 protein once. The sample shows 900,000 to 1,200,000 distinct CDR3 sequences, roughly two fifths of them seen only once. The V and J ends lost 4 bases and 4 bases, in that order; junction bases with no gene match: 9. Germline assignment: CDR1 SEHNR and CDR2 FQNEAQ (reference sequence). The CDR3 consists of 15 residues.

Sequenced: peripheral blood or thyroid tissue (not recorded which). This chain joins TRBV7-9 and TRBJ2-5, with 7 bases fitting TRBD1. This TCR derives from an adult man with Graves' hyperthyroidism. The CDR3 sequence is CASSSLQGGGETQYF. The CDR3 DNA reads as TGTGCCAGCAGCTCGCTCCAAGGGGGCGGAGAGACCCAGTACTTC.